The source of this T cell receptor (beta chain) is a study of OX40 agonist ivuxolimab in advanced cancers. This CDR3 spans 14 amino acids. Trimming shortened V by 4 bases and J by 6 bases, and 12 bases separated the two germline ends. Germline CDR1 reads LGHNA; CDR2 reads YSLEER. The repertoire was sequenced with immunoSEQ multiplex PCR; TCRdb's copy has only in-frame clones and lacks some. The sample lists about 66,000 clones, 91% seen once, with around 14% in the top ten. Sequencing was performed on CD4+ or CD8+ T cells sorted from blood, taken in a trial of the OX40 agonist ivuxolimab. The rearrangement uses TRBV4-3 and TRBJ1-4; no reliable D call. The sequence was obtained from an adult with an advanced solid tumor such as melanoma, head and neck, liver or kidney cancer. CDR3 bases: TGCGCCAGCAGCCCTCGGTTGGTCGATGAAAAACTGTTTTTT. Translation gives CASSPRLVDEKLFF.